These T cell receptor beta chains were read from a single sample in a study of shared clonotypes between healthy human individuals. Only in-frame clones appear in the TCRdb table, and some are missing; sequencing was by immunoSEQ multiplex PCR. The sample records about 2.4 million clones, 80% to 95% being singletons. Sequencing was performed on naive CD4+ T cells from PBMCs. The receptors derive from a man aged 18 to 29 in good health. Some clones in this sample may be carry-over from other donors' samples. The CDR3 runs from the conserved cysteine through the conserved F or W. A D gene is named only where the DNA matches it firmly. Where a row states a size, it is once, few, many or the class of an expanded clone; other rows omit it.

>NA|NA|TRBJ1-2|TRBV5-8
TGTGCCAGCAGCTTGGGGGGGAGAAGGTTCTATGGCTACACCTTC
CASSLGGRRFYGYTF
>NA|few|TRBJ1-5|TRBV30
TGTGCCTGGAGCCGGCAGGGATCTCAGCCCCAGCATTTT
CAWSRQGSQPQHF
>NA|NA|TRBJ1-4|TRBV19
TGTGCCAGTAGTTCTACACAGGCAACTAATGAAAAACTGTTTTTT
CASSSTQATNEKLFF
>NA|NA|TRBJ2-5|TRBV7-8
TGTGCCAGCAGACCACATGGCGGGGCGGAGACCCAGTACTTC
CASRPHGGAETQYF
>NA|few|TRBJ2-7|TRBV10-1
TGCGCCAGCAGTGAGTCCGATAGATCGGGAGCTGAGTACTTC
CASSESDRSGAEYF
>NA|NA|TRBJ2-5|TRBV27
TGTGCCAGCAGTACCAATACAGGGTCGGTGGAGACCCAGTACTTC
CASSTNTGSVETQYF
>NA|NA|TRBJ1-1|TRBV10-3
TGTGCCATTCGAGATAGCGGGGTCACTGAAGCTTTCTTT
CAIRDSGVTEAFF
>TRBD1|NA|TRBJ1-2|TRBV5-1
TGCGCCAGCAGCTTAGAACAGGGGAAGGGCTACACCTTC
CASSLEQGKGYTF
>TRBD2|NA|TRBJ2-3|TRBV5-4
TGTGCCAGCAGCGCCCGAGGACTAGCGGGAATCTATACGCAGTATTTT
CASSARGLAGIYTQYF
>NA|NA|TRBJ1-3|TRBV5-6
TGTGCCAGCAGCTTCCAGACTCTGGGCACCATATATTTT
CASSFQTLGTIYF
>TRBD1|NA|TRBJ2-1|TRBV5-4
TGTGCCAGCAGCTTGCGACAGGGGGTGTCCTACAATGAGCAGTTCTTC
CASSLRQGVSYNEQFF
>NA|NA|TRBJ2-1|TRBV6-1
TGTGCCAGCAGCAACGCGCCCGCGACGGGGGAGCAGTTCTTC
CASSNAPATGEQFF
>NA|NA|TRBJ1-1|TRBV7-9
TGTGCCAGCAGCTTGAACCCGGGCACTGAAGCTTTCTTT
CASSLNPGTEAFF
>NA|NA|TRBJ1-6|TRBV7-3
TGTGCCAGCAAACTCGGGCATAATTCACCCCTCCACTTT
CASKLGHNSPLHF
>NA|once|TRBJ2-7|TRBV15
TGTGCCACCAGCAGAGATCGTTGGGCCTACGAGCAGTACTTC
CATSRDRWAYEQYF
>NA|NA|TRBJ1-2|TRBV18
TGTGCCAGCTCACCACTCCCCGCTGGTGGGGAAACCTTCTATGGCTACACCTTC
CASSPLPAGGETFYGYTF
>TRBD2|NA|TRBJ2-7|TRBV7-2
TGTGCCAGCAGACCGGGACTAGCGGAATACGAGCAGTACTTC
CASRPGLAEYEQYF
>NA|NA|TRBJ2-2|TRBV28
TGTGCCAGCAAACCCGGACAGACGAACACCGGGGAGCTGTTTTTT
CASKPGQTNTGELFF
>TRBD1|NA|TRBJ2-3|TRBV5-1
TGCGCCAGCAGCTTGGGGACAGGGAGGACAGATACGCAGTATTTT
CASSLGTGRTDTQYF
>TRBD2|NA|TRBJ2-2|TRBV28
TGTGCCAGCAGTACCCCGGGACTAGCGGGAGGGTCCGGGGAGCTGTTTTTT
CASSTPGLAGGSGELFF
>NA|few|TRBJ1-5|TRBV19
TGTGCCAGTCACAGGGCGGGGGACAATCAGCCCCAGCATTTT
CASHRAGDNQPQHF
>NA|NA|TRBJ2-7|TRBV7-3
TGTGCCAGCGCCCCCCCCGGCTCCTACGAGCAGTACTTC
CASAPPGSYEQYF
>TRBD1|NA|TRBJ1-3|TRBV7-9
TGTGCCAGCAGCGGCGCCGGGACAGGGTGGAGAAACACCATATATTTT
CASSGAGTGWRNTIYF
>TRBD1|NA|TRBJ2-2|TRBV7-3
TGTGCCAGCAGCTTACTCGGGACAGCGAACACCGGGGAGCTGTTTTTT
CASSLLGTANTGELFF
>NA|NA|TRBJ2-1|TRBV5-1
TGCGCCAGCGCCCGAGCAGCGGACTATCATAGGAATGAGCAGTTCTTC
CASARAADYHRNEQFF
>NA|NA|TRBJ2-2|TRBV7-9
TGTGCCAACAGAGGGGTTGGGGAGCTGTTTTTT
CANRGVGELFF
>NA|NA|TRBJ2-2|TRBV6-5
TGTGCCAGCAGTTACCCAGGGACCGGGGAGCTGTTTTTT
CASSYPGTGELFF
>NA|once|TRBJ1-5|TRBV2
TGTGCCAGCAGGGACAGCCTCTATAGCAATCAGCCCCAGCATTTT
CASRDSLYSNQPQHF
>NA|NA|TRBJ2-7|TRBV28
TGTGCCAGCAGTCAGCAAACCTACGAGCAGTACTTC
CASSQQTYEQYF
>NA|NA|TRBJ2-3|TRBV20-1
TGCAGTGCTAAGGTCGATACGCAGTATTTT
CSAKVDTQYF
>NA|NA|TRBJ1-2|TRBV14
TGTGCCAGCAGCCAAGATGCGGCATTTAACTATGGCTACACCTTC
CASSQDAAFNYGYTF
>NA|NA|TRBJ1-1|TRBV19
TGTGCCAGTAAGGGTGACATAAGGAACACTGAAGCTTTCTTT
CASKGDIRNTEAFF
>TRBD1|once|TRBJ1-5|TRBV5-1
TGCGCCAGCAGCTTGGGTCCAGGGGGGAACAATCAGCCCCAGCATTTT
CASSLGPGGNNQPQHF